This T cell receptor (beta chain) stems from a study of cytomegalovirus exposure and HLA in healthy donors. J gave up 8 bases and V 6 bases, and 9 bases lay outside the gene matches. Germline lookup yields CDR1 MDHEN and CDR2 SYDVKM. The CDR3 extends over 13 amino acids. Primers for the PCR totalled 60 Vbeta and 13 Jbeta. Clones were read by immunoSEQ multiplex PCR, and TCRdb kept only the in-frame ones, dropping some. The table lists 92,000 or so clones, 65% of them singletons. The source is a woman between 50 and 59 years old in good health and CMV-seropositive. The chain employs TRBV28 and TRBJ1-2, with 7 bases aligning to TRBD1. Sequencing was carried out using PBMCs. CDR3 DNA sequence: TGTGCCAGCAGCTCAACAGGGGCGGGCGGCTACACCTTC. This codes for CASSSTGAGGYTF.